One and the same sample provided the 21 T cell receptor beta chains below, sequenced in a study of Ad26.COV2.S vaccination and SARS-CoV-2 variants. Treatment indicated: over 15 received Ad26.COV2.S at low or high dose, single or two shots; several received placebo; per-sample allocation not given. Sampling was done on day 63 after the first vaccine or placebo injection. Here immunoSEQ multiplex PCR was the method, and the copy in TCRdb shows in-frame clones only, minus some. The sample includes about 320,000 clones, about 86% of them seen just once. The source material was peripheral blood, sampled in a trial of Ad26.COV2.S vaccine versus placebo. All receptors derive from a person aged 18 to 59 who received the Ad26.COV2.S COVID-19 vaccine or a placebo.

The rearrangement links TRBV7-2 to TRBJ1-3, with D unresolved. Trimming pared 7 bases from V and 0 bases from J, leaving 10 bases between. The CDR3 runs to 14 residues. Germline values: CDR1 SGHTA, CDR2 FQGNSA. CDR3 protein: CASTLSFSGNTIYF. CDR3 coding DNA: TGTGCCAGCACCCTTAGCTTCTCTGGAAACACCATATATTTT.

The chain joins TRBV9 to TRBJ2-5; the match to TRBD1 covers 7 bases. The CDR3 is 16 amino acids. Germline lookup yields CDR1 SGDLS and CDR2 YYNGEE. J was trimmed by 1 base and V by 4 bases; bases with no gene match: 10. Here the CDR3 reads CASSSWTGTPQETQYF. CDR3 bases: TGTGCCAGCAGCTCCTGGACAGGAACTCCCCAAGAGACCCAGTACTTC.

V is TRBV25-1 and J is TRBJ1-2, with 7 bases lining up with TRBD1. CDR1 is MGHDK, CDR2 SYGVNS, per germline. The CDR3 has 14 residues. Trimming cost V 4 bases and J 6 bases; bases outside gene matches: 8. The CDR3 nucleotides are TGTGCCAGCAGTGGAGCCACAGGGGCCCATGGCTACACCTTC. This codes for CASSGATGAHGYTF.

The chain links TRBV7-2 to TRBJ1-1, with no clear D. The germline CDR1 and CDR2 sequences are SGHTA and FQGNSA. This CDR3 spans 15 amino acids. V was pared by 1 base and J by 6 bases, with 15 bases between. CDR3 amino acids: CASSLGSSGFSEAFF. CDR3 DNA: TGTGCCAGCAGCTTAGGCTCGTCGGGGTTCTCTGAAGCTTTCTTT.

V and J are TRBV2 and TRBJ1-1; D perhaps matches TRBD1 (6 bases). Germline assignment: CDR1 SNHLY and CDR2 FYNNEI. This CDR3 comprises 13 residues. V dropped 3 bases and J dropped 5 bases, with 10 bases sitting between them. CDR3 region: CASSEGARTEAFF. The CDR3 DNA sequence: TGTGCCAGCAGTGAGGGGGCGCGGACTGAAGCTTTCTTT.

The chain combines TRBV7-2 with TRBJ2-7, with D possibly TRBD1 on 6 matching bases. There are 15 residues in the CDR3. From germline, CDR1 is SGHTA and CDR2 FQGNSA. The V gene lost 5 bases and the J gene lost 3 bases, with 17 bases spanning the gap. The CDR3 nucleotides read TGTGCCAGCAGCGTAAGCACAGGGATCTACTACGAGCAGTACTTC. The encoded protein is CASSVSTGIYYEQYF.

This clone has a handful of counts. V usage is TRBV12-3 or TRBV12-4 and J usage is TRBJ1-1; no firm D call. This CDR3 is built from 12 residues. The ends were cut back, 5 bases at V and 10 bases at J, with 14 bases in the middle. CDR3: CASSLTPLSAFF. CDR3 in DNA: TGTGCCAGCAGTCTAACACCCTTGTCAGCTTTCTTT.

The J gene is TRBJ2-1, the V gene TRBV6-5; TRBD2 might be the D (6 bases). From germline, CDR1 is MNHEY and CDR2 SVGAGI. CDR3 length: 15 amino acids. The germline V and J ends were trimmed by 7 bases and 5 bases, with 18 bases remaining between them. Here the CDR3 reads CASTPGRLVDNEQFF. The CDR3 DNA sequence: TGTGCCAGCACCCCCGGAAGACTAGTCGACAATGAGCAGTTCTTC.

The genes are TRBV12-3 or TRBV12-4 and TRBJ2-3, with 8 positions matching TRBD1. Germline trimming cut 6 bases from V and 6 bases from J; bases unmatched to any gene: 2. The CDR3 consists of 12 residues. The CDR3 loop reads CASSPGGDTQYF. The CDR3 nucleotides are TGTGCCAGCAGCCCAGGGGGCGATACGCAGTATTTT.

This chain joins TRBV5-4 and TRBJ2-5, with D uncertain. Germline CDR1 is SGHNT and CDR2 is YYREEE (reference sequence). The V end was cut by 0 bases, the J end by 1 base, with 10 bases between. This CDR3 is 15 amino acids long. The CDR3 DNA reads as TGTGCCAGCAGCTTGGGGCAGGCCCGCCAAGAGACCCAGTACTTC. This translates into CASSLGQARQETQYF.

This clone was counted between two and nine times. V usage is TRBV7-9 and J usage is TRBJ1-2, with D unresolved. The CDR3 runs to 15 residues. Trimming left V 2 bases short and J 0 bases short, with 10 bases between. Looked up from germline, CDR1 is SEHNR and CDR2 is FQNEAQ (reference sequence). Here the CDR3 DNA reads TGTGCCAGCAGCTTACCCGACCGACCTAACTATGGCTACACCTTC. Protein: CASSLPDRPNYGYTF.

This chain links TRBV7-2 with TRBJ2-7, with D possibly TRBD1 on 6 matching bases. CDR1 SGHTA and CDR2 FQGNSA come from the germline V gene. The CDR3 is 15 residues long. The V end was cut by 1 base, the J end by 4 bases, with 14 bases between. CDR3 amino acids: CASSLDDRPLYEQYF. CDR3 nucleotide sequence: TGTGCCAGCAGCTTAGATGACAGGCCCTTATACGAGCAGTACTTC.

The chain is built from TRBV19 and TRBJ2-1; 8 nucleotides match TRBD2. Germline V lookup: CDR1 LNHDA, CDR2 SQIVND (reference sequence). V shed 8 bases and J 5 bases; nucleotides not matched to a gene: 8. CDR3 length: 14 residues. This chain's CDR3 is CASRRGGQNNEQFF. CDR3 DNA sequence: TGTGCCAGTCGACGGGGGGGCCAGAACAATGAGCAGTTCTTC. Full variable domain (outside the CDR3, taken from reference TRBV19 and TRBJ2-1): DGGITQSPKYLFRKEGQNVTLSCEQNLNHDAMYWYRQDPGQGLRLIYYSQIVNDFQKGDIAEGYSVSREKKESFPLTVTSAQKNPTAFYLCASRRGGQNNEQFFGPGTRLTVL.

This clone was found a few times. The chain uses TRBV18 and TRBJ2-1; a possible D gene is TRBD1 (8 bases). The CDR3 contains 13 residues. Trimming left V 5 bases short and J 9 bases short, with 14 bases between. Germline CDR1 KGHSH, CDR2 LQKENI. Written as DNA, the CDR3 is TGTGCCAGCTCAAAGGACAGGGAGGGTGAGCAGTTCTTC. Protein product: CASSKDREGEQFF.

The V and J genes are TRBV6-1 and TRBJ2-6; no reliable D call. Per germline, CDR1 MNHNS and CDR2 SASEGT. Trimming pared 2 bases from V and 0 bases from J, leaving 5 bases between. The CDR3 runs to 15 residues. This CDR3 is CASSERVSGANVLTF. CDR3 in DNA: TGTGCCAGCAGTGAAAGGGTCTCTGGGGCCAACGTCCTGACTTTC.

This chain connects TRBV6-5 to TRBJ1-5; no definite D call. CDR3 length equals 13 residues. The V gene's germline CDR1 is MNHEY and CDR2 SVGAGI. V was shortened by 5 bases and J by 3 bases, with 8 bases between the two germline ends. The CDR3 DNA reads TGTGCCAGCAGTCTAGGGTCCAATCAGCCCCAGCATTTT. This sequence encodes CASSLGSNQPQHF.

The V call is TRBV7-2, the J call TRBJ2-3; 15 positions match TRBD2. The CDR3 is 16 amino acids. CDR1 is SGHTA and CDR2 is FQGNSA in the germline V gene. The J segment lost 5 bases and the V segment lost 1 base, leaving 1 base of the junction unmatched. CDR3 in DNA: TGTGCCAGCAGCTTAGGGACTAGCGGGGGGGTAGATACGCAGTATTTT. Translated: CASSLGTSGGVDTQYF.

The chain has TRBV2 and TRBJ1-1; D unresolved. V was shortened by 6 bases and J by 3 bases, with 11 bases between the two germline ends. CDR1 and CDR2 from the germline V gene are SNHLY and FYNNEI. The CDR3 runs 13 residues. As DNA, the CDR3 is TGTGCCAGCAGCTCCCTCGGGCACACTGAAGCTTTCTTT. This translates into CASSSLGHTEAFF.

There are a few counts of this clone. The rearrangement uses TRBV6-2 or TRBV6-3 and TRBJ1-1; D remains unclear. Germline loops: CDR1 MNHEY, CDR2 SVGEGT. The CDR3 has 15 residues. The germline V and J ends were trimmed by 0 bases and 1 base, with 9 bases remaining between them. The CDR3: CASSYSWTANTEAFF. CDR3 bases: TGTGCCAGCAGTTACTCGTGGACGGCGAACACTGAAGCTTTCTTT.

CDR3 sequence reads: CASRSRTGANTF. The CDR3 DNA reads as TGTGCCAGCAGATCTCGGACAGGGGCAAACACCTTC. V is TRBV7-9 and J is TRBJ1-2; 9 nucleotides line up with TRBD1. Germline V lookup: CDR1 SEHNR, CDR2 FQNEAQ (reference sequence). This CDR3 has 12 residues. J gave up 12 bases and V 6 bases, and 8 bases lay outside the gene matches.

The gene calls are TRBV7-6 and TRBJ2-3; tentatively, D is TRBD1 or TRBD2 (7 bases each). Deletions cut 4 bases from V and 6 bases from J, with 29 bases between. Germline V gene sequence: CDR1 SGHVS, CDR2 FNYEAQ. This CDR3 spans 19 amino acids. For the CDR3, the DNA is TGTGCCAGCAGCTCCCCGGGAGGAGGGACAGCCTTGAGGGCGGATACGCAGTATTTT. It codes for CASSSPGGGTALRADTQYF.